This TCR beta chain emerged from a study of blood T cell repertoires in COVID-19. On the study more broadly: Sources were T cells, B-cell-depleted T cells, or PBMCs; the material itself was cDNA or gDNA.

CDR3 length: 13 amino acids. Trimming removed 5 bases at V and 3 bases at J, with 8 bases between. Germline lookup yields CDR1 SGHTA and CDR2 FQGNSA. As handled by the study authors: The assay estimated nucleated cells by amplifying reference gene primers. Method: immunoSEQ multiplex PCR; TCRdb's copy keeps in-frame clones and lacks some. The D gene and trimming were derived from the DNA, and the V and J assignments and clone size from that table. The sample gives 350,000 to 450,000 clones, roughly 85% of which show up once; roughly 3.9% is in the top ten. The chain is built from TRBV7-2 and TRBJ1-5; a possible D gene is TRBD1 (6 bases). The sample taken for sequencing was peripheral blood. This TCR was recovered from a woman aged 18 to 35 with acute or convalescent COVID-19. The CDR3: CASSGQNNQPQHF. CDR3 DNA: TGTGCCAGCAGCGGACAGAACAATCAGCCCCAGCATTTT. The whole variable domain, remainder taken from reference TRBV7-2 and TRBJ1-5, is GAGVSQSPSNKVTEKGKDVELRCDPISGHTALYWYRQSLGQGLEFLIYFQGNSAPDKSGLPSDRFSAERTGGSVSTLTIQRTQQEDSAVYLCASSGQNNQPQHFGDGTRLSIL.